The next 30 T cell receptor beta chains were all read from a single sample in a study of cytomegalovirus exposure and HLA in healthy donors. The PCR ran on 60 Vbeta and 13 Jbeta primers. TCRdb's copy holds only in-frame clones and misses some; the assay was immunoSEQ multiplex PCR. The sample has 30,000 to 35,000 clones; roughly 88% are singletons. The sequenced sample consisted of PBMCs. The receptors originated from a woman aged 18 to 35 in good health and CMV-seronegative.

Notes on this clone: One end of the junction does not line up with germline, which may come from a read error. Other DNA sequences in the sample encode the same CDR3. The chain carries TRBV7-6 and TRBJ2-5; 12 bases are shared with TRBD2. The CDR3 has 15 amino acids. CDR1 is SGHVS, CDR2 FNYEAQ, per germline. The CDR3 region is CASCLLAGGQETQYF. The CDR3 bases are TGTGCCAGCTGCTTACTAGCGGGGGGTCAAGAGACCCAGTACTTC.

J is TRBJ2-2 and V is TRBV7-9; TRBD2 matches at 8 bases. The V gene's germline CDR1 is SEHNR and CDR2 FQNEAQ (reference sequence). The CDR3 runs 15 residues. Losses at the gene ends were 5 bases for V and 4 bases for J; bases not matched to a gene: 6. CDR3 residues: CASSPGTSPTGELFF. CDR3 sequence (DNA): TGTGCCAGCAGCCCGGGGACTAGTCCCACCGGGGAGCTGTTTTTT.

This clone showed up just once. The chain has TRBV27 and TRBJ1-5, with 7 bases fitting TRBD1. Germline values: CDR1 MNHEY, CDR2 SMNVEV (reference sequence). The ends lost 8 bases at V and 4 bases at J; junction bases unmatched: 8. There are 14 residues in the CDR3. CDR3 sequence reads: CASRRGQTNQPQHF. The DNA of the CDR3 is TGTGCCAGCCGCCGGGGACAGACTAATCAGCCCCAGCATTTT.

J is TRBJ2-1 and V is TRBV11-2; D gene uncertain. CDR3 size: 14 residues. Germline CDR1 SGHAT, CDR2 FQNNGV. Trimming removed 3 bases at V and 0 bases at J, with 6 bases between. This CDR3 reads CASSFYSSYNEQFF. The CDR3 coding sequence is TGTGCCAGCAGCTTTTACAGCTCCTACAATGAGCAGTTCTTC.

The rearrangement uses TRBV5-6 and TRBJ1-5, with D perhaps TRBD1 (6 bases). CDR1 SGHDT and CDR2 YYEEEE come from the germline V gene. This CDR3 contains 14 residues. The germline V and J ends were trimmed by 4 bases and 3 bases, with 11 bases remaining between them. This CDR3 is CASSTGLNNQPQHF. In DNA form, the CDR3 reads TGTGCCAGCAGCACAGGGTTGAACAATCAGCCCCAGCATTTT.

This chain uses TRBV6-1 with TRBJ2-2; 8 nucleotides agree with TRBD1. J was trimmed by 6 bases and V by 6 bases; bases with no gene match: 3. Germline V lookup: CDR1 MNHNS, CDR2 SASEGT. The CDR3 spans 13 residues. The CDR3 region is CASRDRASGELFF. The CDR3 DNA is TGTGCCAGCAGGGACAGGGCTTCCGGGGAGCTGTTTTTT.

The rearrangement uses TRBV6-5 and TRBJ2-3; perhaps TRBD2 as D (5 bases). The V end lost 5 bases, the J end lost 0 bases, and 12 bases lay between the germline ends. This CDR3 is 15 amino acids long. Germline loops: CDR1 MNHEY, CDR2 SVGAGI. CDR3 nucleotide sequence: TGTGCCAGCAGTGTTTATGGCGGGAGCACAGATACGCAGTATTTT. Residues: CASSVYGGSTDTQYF.

This chain uses TRBV27 with TRBJ2-7; possibly TRBD2 for D (6 bases). Germline V gives CDR1 MNHEY, CDR2 SMNVEV (reference sequence). Trimming stripped 6 bases from V and 5 bases from J, with 14 bases between. The CDR3 runs to 13 residues. The CDR3 loop reads CASRPGVWDEQYF. The CDR3 bases are TGTGCCAGCAGACCGGGAGTCTGGGACGAGCAGTACTTC.

This chain links TRBV5-1 with TRBJ1-3; possible D gene TRBD1, 5 bases. This CDR3 has 16 residues. Germline CDR1 SGHRS, CDR2 YFSETQ. The V and J ends lost 4 bases and 0 bases respectively, with 14 bases between them. This CDR3 is CASSPVLGLSGNTIYF. The CDR3 region has the DNA TGCGCCAGCAGCCCCGTGCTGGGGCTCTCTGGAAACACCATATATTTT.

A single count supports this clone. The chain links TRBV28 to TRBJ2-1; 8 nucleotides line up with TRBD2. The ends lost 2 bases at V and 8 bases at J; junction bases unmatched: 8. This CDR3 is built from 15 residues. Germline assignment: CDR1 MDHEN and CDR2 SYDVKM. The CDR3 spells CASSLRAGERHEQFF. CDR3 nucleotide sequence: TGTGCCAGCAGTTTAAGAGCGGGAGAGCGACATGAGCAGTTCTTC. Full variable domain (missing parts from reference TRBV28 and TRBJ2-1): DVKVTQSSRYLVKRTGEKVFLECVQDMDHENMFWYRQDPGLGLRLIYFSYDVKMKEKGDIPEGYSVSREKKERFSLILESASTNQTSMYLCASSLRAGERHEQFFGPGTRLTVL.

The rearrangement links TRBV16 to TRBJ1-6; 8 bases are shared with TRBD1. With 4 bases clipped from V and 7 bases from J, the junction kept 12 bases outside the gene matches. CDR3 size: 17 residues. Germline loops: CDR1 KGHSY, CDR2 FQNENV. The CDR3 region is CASSPLNRGIGNSPLHF. The CDR3 region has the DNA TGTGCCAGCAGCCCGTTGAACAGGGGGATTGGGAATTCACCCCTCCACTTT.

V usage is TRBV25-1 and J usage is TRBJ2-7, with TRBD2 as a possible D gene (6 bases). Deletions cut 4 bases from V and 4 bases from J, with 17 bases between. Germline V gene lookup returns CDR1 MGHDK and CDR2 SYGVNS. The CDR3 is 15 amino acids. The CDR3 here is CASSGGEQDSYEQYF. The CDR3 nucleotides read TGTGCCAGCAGTGGGGGGGAGCAAGATAGTTACGAGCAGTACTTC.

The V gene is TRBV4-1, the J gene TRBJ2-2; 7 bases align to TRBD1. CDR3 size: 15 residues. The germline gives CDR1 MGHRA, CDR2 YSYEKL. V was pared by 6 bases and J by 2 bases, with 6 bases of the junction left unmatched. The CDR3: CASRPGTENTGELFF. DNA of the CDR3: TGCGCCAGCAGACCCGGGACAGAAAACACCGGGGAGCTGTTTTTT.

This clone has just a few counts. V and J are TRBV7-9 and TRBJ1-2, with TRBD1 as a possible D gene (6 bases). CDR1 is SEHNR and CDR2 is FQNEAQ in the germline V gene (reference sequence). Between the trimmed V and J ends, which lost 1 base and 8 bases, there was a span of 8 bases. The CDR3 extends over 12 amino acids. The CDR3 here is CASSLDGGGYTF. The CDR3 DNA sequence: TGTGCCAGCAGCTTAGATGGGGGCGGCTACACCTTC.

The chain combines TRBV6-1 with TRBJ2-5, with 11 nucleotides matching TRBD2. The CDR3 runs 16 residues. Germline V gene sequence: CDR1 MNHNS, CDR2 SASEGT. The V and J ends lost 6 bases and 5 bases, in that order; junction bases with no gene match: 11. The CDR3 DNA reads TGTGCCAGCAGAGAATTTAGCGGGGGGGCCGGGGAGACCCAGTACTTC. Protein: CASREFSGGAGETQYF.

The rearrangement joins TRBV7-2 to TRBJ1-2; 12 bases match TRBD1. Trimming cost V 5 bases and J 6 bases; bases outside gene matches: 4. CDR1 SGHTA and CDR2 FQGNSA come from the germline V gene. The CDR3 has 14 amino acids. The CDR3 here is CASSGDRGQDGYTF. The CDR3 DNA is TGTGCCAGCAGCGGGGACAGGGGGCAAGATGGCTACACCTTC.

The CDR3 loop reads CASSIGTVTNEKLFF. In nucleotides, the CDR3 is TGTGCCAGTAGTATTGGGACAGTAACTAATGAAAAACTGTTTTTT. The chain carries TRBV19 and TRBJ1-4, with 7 bases fitting TRBD1. Germline V gene data show CDR1 as LNHDA and CDR2 as SQIVND (reference sequence). The CDR3 spans 15 residues. Trimming at V came to 3 bases and at J to 1 base, leaving 2 bases not matched to a gene.

This clone came up once. The chain is built from TRBV6-5 and TRBJ2-7, with 9 bases lining up with TRBD1. This CDR3 has 16 residues. V lost 0 bases and J lost 0; bases outside the gene matches: 3. Looked up from germline, CDR1 is MNHEY and CDR2 is SVGAGI. CDR3 nucleotide sequence: TGTGCCAGCAGTTACTCCGGGACAGGGAGCTCCTACGAGCAGTACTTC. This codes for CASSYSGTGSSYEQYF.

The chain couples TRBV18 to TRBJ1-5; 7 nucleotides align to TRBD1. CDR3 length equals 14 residues. The V and J ends lost 5 bases and 1 base, in that order; junction bases with no gene match: 2. Germline lookup yields CDR1 KGHSH and CDR2 LQKENI. The CDR3 coding sequence is TGTGCCAGCTCATCGACAGGGAGCAATCAGCCCCAGCATTTT. Its translation: CASSSTGSNQPQHF.

The rearrangement links TRBV7-9 to TRBJ2-7, with 7 bases lining up with TRBD1. The CDR3 runs 15 residues. The V gene end was trimmed by 1 base and the J gene end by 7 bases; junction bases not matched to a gene: 10. Per the germline V gene, CDR1 is SEHNR and CDR2 is FQNEAQ (reference sequence). CDR3 amino acids: CASSLGAGGSCEQYF. For the CDR3, the DNA is TGTGCCAGCAGCTTAGGGGCAGGGGGATCCTGTGAGCAGTACTTC.

The genes are TRBV5-6 and TRBJ1-2, with a weak D call TRBD1 (6 bases). V lost 4 bases, J lost 8 bases, and 12 bases lay in between. Per the germline V gene, CDR1 is SGHDT and CDR2 is YYEEEE. The CDR3 is 12 amino acids. The CDR3 loop reads CASSVGGGGYTF. The CDR3 DNA follows: TGTGCCAGCAGCGTAGGGGGTGGGGGCTACACCTTC.

The chain is built from TRBV9 and TRBJ2-1; D might be TRBD1 (6 bases). The CDR3 is 13 amino acids. Germline loops: CDR1 SGDLS, CDR2 YYNGEE. Trimming cost V 3 bases and J 10 bases, with 14 bases left between them. CDR3 region: CASSASWGLEQFF. The CDR3 DNA reads as TGTGCCAGCAGCGCTTCCTGGGGGCTCGAGCAGTTCTTC.

The gene calls are TRBV27 and TRBJ2-5, with a tentative D call TRBD2 (7 bases). This CDR3 contains 15 residues. Looked up from germline, CDR1 is MNHEY and CDR2 is SMNVEV (reference sequence). Trimming took 0 bases from V and 5 from J, leaving 13 bases between them. CDR3: CASSLSAGALETQYF. In DNA form, the CDR3 reads TGTGCCAGCAGTTTATCGGCGGGGGCCCTGGAGACCCAGTACTTC.

On this clone itself: Relative to the germline gene, one junction end is altered; a read error may explain this. This chain joins TRBV18 and TRBJ1-5; D gene unclear. Germline CDR1 reads KGHSH; CDR2 reads LQKENI. The CDR3 is 16 residues long. CDR3 loop: CASSPPRGKENQPQNF. CDR3 bases: TGTGCCAGCTCACCACCGCGGGGTAAGGAGAATCAGCCCCAGAATTTT.

The genes are TRBV19 and TRBJ2-5, with TRBD2 matching over 8 bases. The J call may be incorrect, as the DNA end agrees better with TRBJ2-7. CDR1 is LNHDA and CDR2 is SQIVND in the germline V gene (reference sequence). This CDR3 has 13 amino acids. The CDR3 coding sequence is TGTGCCAGTAGTCCCGGCGGGGGGTACGAGCAGTACTTC. The encoded protein is CASSPGGGYEQYF.

This sequence joins TRBV6-5 and TRBJ2-7; D is undetermined. The CDR3 sequence is 11 residues long. V gave up 7 bases and J gave up 6 bases, with 10 bases separating them. Germline lookup yields CDR1 MNHEY and CDR2 SVGAGI. CDR3 DNA sequence: TGTGCCAGCATTTTTCGTTGCGAGCAGTACTTC. Encoded protein: CASIFRCEQYF.

The chain has TRBV18 and TRBJ1-2; possibly TRBD1 for D (6 bases). V was clipped by 0 bases and J by 4 bases, with 12 bases between them. The length of the CDR3 is 15 residues. Germline V CDR1 and CDR2: KGHSH, LQKENI. CDR3 sequence reads: CASSPPRTGPYGYTF. The CDR3 bases are TGTGCCAGCTCACCACCGAGAACAGGGCCCTATGGCTACACCTTC.

The chain employs TRBV5-1 and TRBJ2-7; 7 nucleotides align to TRBD1. V dropped 2 bases and J dropped 6; count of bases not matched to a gene: 11. Per the germline V gene, CDR1 is SGHRS and CDR2 is YFSETQ. The CDR3 is 15 residues long. The CDR3 DNA reads TGCGCCAGCAGCTTAGAAGTCACAGGGGTGTCCGAGCAGTACTTC. It translates to CASSLEVTGVSEQYF. The full variable domain, in which reference TRBV5-1 and TRBJ2-7 provide the parts outside the CDR3, is KAGVTQTPRYLIKTRGQQVTLSCSPISGHRSVSWYQQTPGQGLQFLFEYFSETQRNKGNFPGRFSGRQFSNSRSEMNVSTLELGDSALYLCASSLEVTGVSEQYFGPGTRLTVT.

The chain uses TRBV4-3 and TRBJ2-1; 8 positions agree with TRBD2. This CDR3 is built from 16 residues. Germline assignment: CDR1 LGHNA and CDR2 YSLEER. With 0 bases clipped from V and 7 bases from J, the junction kept 8 bases outside the gene matches. This CDR3 reads CASSQDLRGRLNEQFF. The CDR3 DNA reads as TGCGCCAGCAGCCAAGATCTACGCGGGAGGTTGAATGAGCAGTTCTTC.

This clone occurred once. J is TRBJ2-5 and V is TRBV4-3; 9 bases match TRBD1. The J call is doubtful: the DNA matches TRBJ2-7 better. The CDR3 is made up of 15 amino acids. The V gene's germline CDR1 is LGHNA and CDR2 YSLEER. The CDR3 nucleotides read TGCGCCAGCAGCCAAGAGGACAGGGGAAACTACGAGCAGTACTTC. Translating it yields CASSQEDRGNYEQYF.